This record concerns one T cell receptor beta chain sequence. TCRdb reanalyzed the 5' RACE reads and collapses them to one entry per CDR3 protein, without DNA. In all, the sample yields approximately 460,000 distinct CDR3 sequences. These data come from a study of T cells expressing NK-cell markers. Overall study: It was from sorted CD3+CD56+NKG2C+, CD3+CD56+NKG2C- and CD3+CD56-NKG2C+ T cells that TCR beta repertoires came.

The CDR3 totals 14 residues. From germline, CDR1 is MDHEN and CDR2 SYDVKM. The sequence was collected from a woman between 18 and 69 years old in good health. The chain carries TRBV28 and TRBJ2-7; TCRdb selects TRBD2, and the lack of DNA leaves this call unchecked. Sequences were obtained from blood T cells: a sorted CD56 or NKG2C T cell subset, CD4+ or CD8+ T cells, or bulk PBMC T cells (not recorded which). The CDR3 reads CASKGTKNSYEQYF.